These 12 T cell receptor beta chains were all obtained from the same sample, sequenced in a study of OX40 agonist ivuxolimab in advanced cancers. The assay was immunoSEQ multiplex PCR, and TCRdb's table has in-frame clones only and misses some. The repertoire holds 100,000 or so clones, with approximately 94% as singletons. The sample in question was CD4+ or CD8+ T cells sorted from blood, obtained in a trial of the OX40 agonist ivuxolimab. The receptors derive from an adult with an advanced solid tumor such as melanoma, head and neck, liver or kidney cancer.

This clone has just one count. The V call is TRBV4-3, the J call TRBJ2-2, with TRBD2 identical over 8 bases. The J segment lost 3 bases and the V segment lost 0 bases, leaving 6 bases of the junction unmatched. Germline loops: CDR1 LGHNA, CDR2 YSLEER. CDR3 length equals 17 residues. The CDR3 DNA is TGCGCCAGCAGCCAAGATCGTACTAGCGGATACACCGGGGAGCTGTTTTTT. Translating gives CASSQDRTSGYTGELFF.

The gene calls are TRBV5-1 and TRBJ1-2, with TRBD1 matching 8 bases. Trimming cost V 0 bases and J 6 bases; bases outside gene matches: 4. Germline values: CDR1 SGHRS, CDR2 YFSETQ. The CDR3 has 14 amino acids. The CDR3 sequence is CASSLEGTGNGYTF. CDR3 sequence (DNA): TGCGCCAGCAGCTTGGAGGGGACAGGCAATGGCTACACCTTC.

This clone was recorded only once. The chain joins TRBV11-2 to TRBJ2-7, with D possibly being TRBD1 or TRBD2 (5 bases each). The CDR3 runs 13 residues. From germline, CDR1 is SGHAT and CDR2 FQNNGV. Trimming pared 2 bases from V and 7 bases from J, leaving 12 bases between. The CDR3 region is CASSLTAGREQYF. The CDR3 DNA sequence: TGTGCCAGCAGCTTAACGGCAGGGAGAGAGCAGTACTTC. Variable domain in full (rest from reference TRBV11-2 and TRBJ2-7): EAGVAQSPRYKIIEKRQSVAFWCNPISGHATLYWYQQILGQGPKLLIQFQNNGVVDDSQLPKDRFSAERLKGVDSTLKIQPAKLEDSAVYLCASSLTAGREQYFGPGTRLTVT.

The rearrangement links TRBV6-1 to TRBJ2-1, with D unclear. Germline V CDR1 and CDR2: MNHNS, SASEGT. V dropped 3 bases and J dropped 9 bases, with 12 bases sitting between them. The CDR3 consists of 13 residues. CDR3 coding DNA: TGTGCCAGCAGTGATTGGGTAGATAGTGAGCAGTTCTTC. It specifies CASSDWVDSEQFF.

This chain uses TRBV27 with TRBJ2-7; 9 nucleotides match TRBD1. The germline gives CDR1 MNHEY, CDR2 SMNVEV (reference sequence). Germline trimming cut 0 bases from V and 7 bases from J; bases unmatched to any gene: 1. The CDR3 loop spans 13 amino acids. The CDR3 loop is CASSLSGQGEQYF. The CDR3 region has the DNA TGTGCCAGCAGTTTATCAGGACAGGGGGAGCAGTACTTC.

The V and J genes are TRBV5-6 and TRBJ2-3, with TRBD2 as a possible D gene (5 bases). V was cut by 0 bases and J by 2 bases, with 16 bases left in between. The CDR3 length is 17 residues. The germline gives CDR1 SGHDT, CDR2 YYEEEE. CDR3: CASSLAGYTLSTDTQYF. The CDR3 bases are TGTGCCAGCAGCTTGGCGGGGTACACACTTTCCACAGATACGCAGTATTTT.

The gene calls are TRBV10-3 and TRBJ1-1, with D perhaps TRBD1 (6 bases). Germline V gene data show CDR1 as ENHRY and CDR2 as SYGVKD. The V end lost 2 bases, the J end lost 5 bases, and 15 bases lay between the germline ends. The CDR3 has 15 amino acids. This CDR3 is CAISERDMSGTEAFF. The CDR3, as DNA: TGTGCCATCAGTGAGAGGGACATGTCGGGTACTGAAGCTTTCTTT.

The chain employs TRBV4-3 and TRBJ2-7; the D gene is possibly TRBD2 (6 bases). V lost 4 bases and J 4 bases, leaving 17 bases between the germline ends. Germline V lookup: CDR1 LGHNA, CDR2 YSLEER. This CDR3 region has 15 residues. CDR3: CASSPLLTGAYEQYF. For the CDR3, the DNA is TGCGCCAGCAGCCCACTATTAACGGGAGCATACGAGCAGTACTTC.

The rearrangement joins TRBV28 to TRBJ2-7; TRBD1 is a possible D gene (5 bases). Trimming left V 5 bases short and J 3 bases short, with 14 bases between. Germline loops: CDR1 MDHEN, CDR2 SYDVKM. The CDR3 is 14 residues long. The CDR3, as DNA: TGTGCCAGCAGTCTTGGGCCAGGGTACTACGAGCAGTACTTC. It is translated as CASSLGPGYYEQYF.

This clone came up once. The V gene is TRBV15, the J gene TRBJ2-1; 15 bases agree with TRBD2. The CDR3 extends over 16 amino acids. V lost 8 bases, J lost 4 bases, and 6 bases stayed unmatched. Germline CDR1 LNHNV, CDR2 YYDKDF (reference sequence). The CDR3 DNA reads as TGTGCCACCGCCGGGACTAGCGGGAGGTATTACAATGAGCAGTTCTTC. Residues: CATAGTSGRYYNEQFF. Combining the CDR3 with reference TRBV15 and TRBJ2-1 gives the whole variable domain DAMVIQNPRYQVTQFGKPVTLSCSQTLNHNVMYWYQQKSSQAPKLLFHYYDKDFNNEADTPDNFQSRRPNTSFCFLDIRSPGLGDTAMYLCATAGTSGRYYNEQFFGPGTRLTVL.

This chain joins TRBV13 and TRBJ2-2; D may be TRBD2 (6 bases). CDR3 size: 16 residues. Germline V gene lookup returns CDR1 PRHDT and CDR2 FYEKMQ (reference sequence). Deletions cut 5 bases from V and 7 bases from J, with 20 bases between. The DNA of the CDR3 is TGTGCCAGCAGCCCGGAAGGGGAGGATTTCGGCGGGGAGCTGTTTTTT. Its protein product is CASSPEGEDFGGELFF.

This clone was recorded only once. The rearrangement joins TRBV7-3 to TRBJ1-1, with D uncertain. The germline V gene has CDR1 SGHTA and CDR2 FQGTGA. The CDR3 has 16 amino acids. Trimming cost V 4 bases and J 0 bases, with 15 bases left between them. CDR3 protein: CASSSVEINLNTEAFF. DNA for the CDR3: TGTGCCAGCAGCTCAGTCGAGATTAACCTGAACACTGAAGCTTTCTTT.